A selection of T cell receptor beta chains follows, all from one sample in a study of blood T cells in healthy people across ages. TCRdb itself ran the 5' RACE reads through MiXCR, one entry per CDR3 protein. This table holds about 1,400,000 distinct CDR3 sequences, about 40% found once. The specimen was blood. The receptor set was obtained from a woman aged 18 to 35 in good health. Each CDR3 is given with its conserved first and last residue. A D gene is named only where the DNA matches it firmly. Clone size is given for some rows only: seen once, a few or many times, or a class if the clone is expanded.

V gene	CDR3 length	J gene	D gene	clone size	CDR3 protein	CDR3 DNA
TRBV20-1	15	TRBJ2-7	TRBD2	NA	CSARISSGSSYEQYF	TGCAGTGCTAGGATTTCTAGCGGGAGTTCCTACGAGCAGTACTTC
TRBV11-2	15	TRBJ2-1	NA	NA	CASSPGRGFYNEQFF	TGTGCCAGCAGCCCCGGCAGGGGTTTTTACAATGAGCAGTTCTTC
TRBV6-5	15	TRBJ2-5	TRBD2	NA	CASSVTSGSWETQYF	TGTGCCAGCAGCGTTACTAGCGGGAGTTGGGAGACCCAGTACTTC
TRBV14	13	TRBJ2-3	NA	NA	CASSHTLTDTQYF	TGTGCCAGCAGCCACACCCTCACAGATACGCAGTATTTT
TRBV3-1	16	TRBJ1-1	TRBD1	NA	CAGSHRTGGGNTEAFF	TGTGCCGGCAGCCATCGGACAGGGGGCGGGAACACTGAAGCTTTCTTT
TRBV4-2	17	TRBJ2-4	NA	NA	CASSQIQGQGAKNIQYF	TGTGCCAGCAGCCAGATACAGGGACAAGGGGCCAAAAACATTCAGTACTTC
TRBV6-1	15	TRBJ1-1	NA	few	CASRPIAQGGTEAFF	TGTGCCAGCAGACCTATTGCACAGGGTGGCACTGAAGCTTTCTTT
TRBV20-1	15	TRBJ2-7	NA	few	CSASLGGAVPYEQYF	TGCAGTGCTAGTCTGGGGGGGGCAGTCCCCTACGAGCAGTACTTC
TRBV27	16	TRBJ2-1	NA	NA	CASSSGVAASYNEQFF	TGTGCCAGCAGTTCCGGGGTAGCGGCCTCCTACAATGAGCAGTTCTTC
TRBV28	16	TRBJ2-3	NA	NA	CASSFTRTRLTDTQYF	TGTGCCAGCAGTTTTACGAGGACACGGCTAACAGATACGCAGTATTTT
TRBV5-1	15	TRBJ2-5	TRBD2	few	CASSLGTSAQETQYF	TGCGCCAGCAGCTTGGGGACTAGCGCCCAAGAGACCCAGTACTTC
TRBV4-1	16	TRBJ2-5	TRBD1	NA	CASSLGPLATGGTQYF	TGCGCCAGCAGCCTTGGCCCGCTAGCGACAGGGGGGACCCAGTACTTC
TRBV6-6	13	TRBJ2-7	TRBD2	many	CASSSSGPYEQYF	TGTGCCAGCTCCTCTAGCGGTCCCTACGAGCAGTACTTC
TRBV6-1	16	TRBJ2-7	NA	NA	CASSDTGGISSYGQYF	TGTGCCAGCAGTGATACGGGCGGGATAAGCTCCTACGGGCAGTACTTC
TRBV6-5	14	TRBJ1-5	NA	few	CASSYSAGDEPQHF	TGTGCCAGCAGTTACTCGGCAGGGGATGAGCCCCAGCATTTT
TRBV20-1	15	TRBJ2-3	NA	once	CSASSRDPSTDTQYF	TGCAGTGCTAGTAGCCGGGACCCGAGCACAGATACGCAGTATTTT
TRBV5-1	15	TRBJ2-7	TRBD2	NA	CASSAGEGHYNEQYF	TGCGCCAGCAGCGCGGGAGAGGGCCACTACAATGAGCAGTACTTC
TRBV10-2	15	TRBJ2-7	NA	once	CASSDFGRADYEQYF	TGCGCCAGCAGTGACTTCGGCAGGGCCGACTACGAGCAGTACTTC
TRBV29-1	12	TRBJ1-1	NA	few	CSVRSTNTEAFF	TGCAGCGTTCGGTCGACGAACACTGAAGCTTTCTTT
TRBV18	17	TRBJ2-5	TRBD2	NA	CASSDVLAGDLQETQYF	TGTGCCAGCTCGGACGTCCTAGCGGGGGACCTACAAGAGACCCAGTACTTC
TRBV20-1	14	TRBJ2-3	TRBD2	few	CSATTSGKADTQYF	TGCAGTGCTACGACTAGCGGGAAGGCTGATACGCAGTATTTT
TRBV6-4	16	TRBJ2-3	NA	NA	CASSEDGWGLRDTQYF	TGTGCCAGCAGTGAAGACGGCTGGGGGTTACGAGATACGCAGTATTTT
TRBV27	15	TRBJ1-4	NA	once	CASSPVGGPNEKLFF	TGTGCCAGCAGTCCCGTGGGGGGACCTAATGAAAAACTGTTTTTT
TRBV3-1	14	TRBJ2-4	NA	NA	CASSQALAKNIQYF	TGTGCCAGCAGCCAAGCGCTAGCCAAAAACATTCAGTACTTC
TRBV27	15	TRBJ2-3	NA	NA	CASSLIGTFSDTQYF	TGTGCCAGCAGTCTTATCGGGACCTTTTCGGATACGCAGTATTTT
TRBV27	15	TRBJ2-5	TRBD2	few	CASSSLGGGEETQYF	TGTGCCAGCAGTTCCCTCGGCGGGGGGGAAGAGACCCAGTACTTC
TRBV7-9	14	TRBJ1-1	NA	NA	CASSSVQGNTEAFF	TGTGCCAGCAGCTCGGTACAGGGGAACACTGAAGCTTTCTTT
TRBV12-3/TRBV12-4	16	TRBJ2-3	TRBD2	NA	CASSLSGGPRTDTQYF	TGTGCCAGCAGTCTGAGCGGGGGACCTAGAACAGATACGCAGTATTTT
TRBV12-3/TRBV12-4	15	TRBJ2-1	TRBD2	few	CASRIAGVSYNEQFF	TGTGCCAGCAGGATAGCGGGAGTCTCCTACAATGAGCAGTTCTTC
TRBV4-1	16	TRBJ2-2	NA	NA	CASSQEGGKNTGELFF	TGCGCCAGCAGCCAAGAAGGGGGGAAAAACACCGGGGAGCTGTTTTTT
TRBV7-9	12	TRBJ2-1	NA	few	CAGAVGRHEQFF	TGTGCCGGAGCCGTTGGGAGGCATGAGCAGTTCTTC
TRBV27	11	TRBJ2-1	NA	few	CASSLGRYEFF	TGTGCCAGCAGTTTGGGGCGGTATGAGTTCTTC
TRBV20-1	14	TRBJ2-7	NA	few	CSARDEGGVDEQYF	TGCAGTGCTAGAGATGAGGGAGGTGTGGACGAGCAGTACTTC
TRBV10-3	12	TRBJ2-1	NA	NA	CAISVGREEQFF	TGTGCCATCAGTGTCGGGCGAGAGGAGCAGTTCTTC
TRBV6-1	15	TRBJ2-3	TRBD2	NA	CASREGLASGDTQYF	TGTGCCAGCAGAGAAGGACTAGCTTCTGGGGATACGCAGTATTTT
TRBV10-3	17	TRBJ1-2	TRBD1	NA	CAISGHRDRGDDYGYTF	TGTGCCATCAGTGGCCACCGGGACAGGGGAGATGATTATGGCTACACCTTC
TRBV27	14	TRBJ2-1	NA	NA	CASSVSGLPGEQFF	TGTGCCAGCAGTGTATCAGGGTTGCCGGGCGAGCAGTTCTTC
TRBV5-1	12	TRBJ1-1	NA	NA	CASRVVDTEAFF	TGCGCCAGCAGGGTGGTAGACACTGAAGCTTTCTTT
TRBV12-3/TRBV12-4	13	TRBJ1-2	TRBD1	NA	CASCRQGRYGYTF	TGTGCCAGCTGCAGACAGGGGAGATATGGCTACACCTTC
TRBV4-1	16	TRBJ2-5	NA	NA	CASSQPEYGPGETQYF	TGCGCCAGCAGCCAGCCAGAGTACGGACCCGGGGAGACCCAGTACTTC
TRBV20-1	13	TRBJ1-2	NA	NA	CSASLPGSYGYTF	TGCAGTGCTAGCCTTCCGGGGAGCTATGGCTACACCTTC
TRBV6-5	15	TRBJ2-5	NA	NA	CASRATGSPGETQYF	TGTGCCAGCAGAGCTACAGGGAGTCCAGGAGAGACCCAGTACTTC
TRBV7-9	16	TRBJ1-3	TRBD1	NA	CASSFGQGGNGNTIYF	TGTGCCAGCAGCTTTGGACAGGGTGGTAATGGAAACACCATATATTTT
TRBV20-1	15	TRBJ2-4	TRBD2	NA	CSAGGGSEGKNIQYF	TGCAGTGCGGGCGGGGGTTCGGAGGGCAAAAACATTCAGTACTTC
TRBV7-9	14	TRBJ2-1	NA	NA	CAEETTDYDNEQFF	TGTGCTGAGGAAACCACAGATTACGACAATGAGCAGTTCTTC
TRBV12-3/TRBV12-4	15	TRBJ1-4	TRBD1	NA	CASSPVQGAGEKLFF	TGTGCCAGCAGTCCAGTACAGGGGGCGGGCGAAAAACTGTTTTTT
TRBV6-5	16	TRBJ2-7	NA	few	CASTESRTEGLYEQYF	TGTGCCAGCACCGAATCTAGGACAGAGGGGCTATACGAGCAGTACTTC
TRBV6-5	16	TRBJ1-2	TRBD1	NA	CASSFDRGPDNYGYTF	TGTGCCAGCAGCTTCGACAGGGGGCCGGATAACTATGGCTACACCTTC
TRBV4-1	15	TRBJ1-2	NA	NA	CASSAYRGSDYGYTF	TGCGCCAGCAGCGCATACAGAGGGAGTGACTATGGCTACACCTTC
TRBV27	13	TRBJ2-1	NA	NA	CASSGSVGNEQFF	TGTGCCAGCAGTGGGTCTGTCGGGAATGAGCAGTTCTTC